This T cell receptor (beta chain) appears in the sequencing data of a study of blood T cell repertoires in COVID-19. Original processing notes: Reference gene primer amplification gave estimated nucleated cell counts. TCRdb's copy holds only in-frame clones and misses some; the assay was immunoSEQ multiplex PCR. V and J calls and clone size are copied from that table; D and trimming were computed from the DNA. The table shows fewer than 350,000 clones, with about 85% occurring only once. CDR3 length equals 18 residues. Losses at the gene ends were 7 bases for V and 0 bases for J; bases not matched to a gene: 11. Germline CDR1 is ENHRY and CDR2 is SYGVKD. Cohort 3 recovery required two negative PCRs, clearance, or symptom resolution.

V usage is TRBV10-3 and J usage is TRBJ2-3; 12 bases line up with TRBD2. The TCR comes from a woman aged 50 to 65 who had recovered from COVID-19. Sample: PBMCs or T cells enriched from blood (not recorded which). The CDR3 nucleotides are TGTGCCATCAAGGGGTCTAGCGGGAGGGCCTCTAGCACAGATACGCAGTATTTT. It codes for CAIKGSSGRASSTDTQYF.